The 6 T cell receptor beta chains below all came from one sample that was sequenced in a study of monozygotic twins with cystic fibrosis. Repertoires were generated with immunoSEQ multiplex PCR, while TCRdb's copy carries only in-frame clones and drops some. Of roughly 24,000 clones in the sample, 95% to 98% are singletons; the top ten hold roughly 0.15%. The material sequenced was blood. The receptors stem from a girl between 10 and 17 years old with cystic fibrosis.

This chain links TRBV5-6 with TRBJ2-4, with D unclear. V shed 0 bases and J shed 0 bases, with 10 bases lying between them. The germline CDR1 and CDR2 sequences are SGHDT and YYEEEE. The CDR3 spans 16 residues. CDR3 nucleotide sequence: TGTGCCAGCAGCTTGGGCGGACCATTAGCCAAAAACATTCAGTACTTC. Translated, it gives CASSLGGPLAKNIQYF. The entire variable domain, with the rest obtained from reference TRBV5-6 and TRBJ2-4, is as follows: DAGVTQSPTHLIKTRGQQVTLRCSPKSGHDTVSWYQQALGQGPQFIFQYYEEEERQRGNFPDRFSGHQFPNYSSELNVNALLLGDSALYLCASSLGGPLAKNIQYFGAGTRLSVL.

The chain recombines TRBV11-2 with TRBJ1-2; perhaps TRBD1 as D (6 bases). The V end lost 5 bases, the J end lost 9 bases, and 16 bases lay between the germline ends. Germline loops: CDR1 SGHAT, CDR2 FQNNGV. This CDR3 is built from 13 residues. The CDR3 nucleotides read TGTGCCAGCAGCACCCCACCCCGGGACAGCTACACCTTC. Its protein is CASSTPPRDSYTF.

The rearrangement uses TRBV20-1 and TRBJ2-7; perhaps TRBD2 as D (6 bases). The CDR3 is 10 amino acids. CDR1 is DFQATT, CDR2 SNEGSKA, per germline (reference sequence). The DNA for the CDR3 is TGCAGTGCGGATCCGGGACTTCGGCACGTC. It encodes CSADPGLRHV.

This clone appeared once. The CDR3 DNA is TGTGCCAGTAGTATGGGGACAGTCACTGAAGCTTTCTTT. Its translation: CASSMGTVTEAFF. The chain recombines TRBV19 with TRBJ1-1; 7 bases line up with TRBD1. Germline V gene sequence: CDR1 LNHDA, CDR2 SQIVND (reference sequence). The J segment lost 4 bases and the V segment lost 3 bases, leaving 2 bases of the junction unmatched. The CDR3 sequence is 13 residues long.

The gene calls are TRBV19 and TRBJ2-7; possible D gene TRBD2, 6 bases. V was clipped by 10 bases and J by 2 bases, with 15 bases between them. Germline V gene data show CDR1 as LNHDA and CDR2 as SQIVND (reference sequence). This CDR3 is built from 13 residues. CDR3 nucleotide sequence: TGTGCCACCGCAGCGGGCCCTACCTACGAGCAGTACTTC. Protein product: CATAAGPTYEQYF.

The chain links TRBV5-8 to TRBJ2-5, with D possibly being TRBD1 or TRBD2 (6 bases each). V was clipped by 5 bases and J by 9 bases, with 23 bases between them. The CDR3 length is 15 residues. From germline, CDR1 is SGHTS and CDR2 YDEGEE. This CDR3 reads CASRRGLGGWGAQYF. In nucleotides, the CDR3 is TGTGCCAGCAGACGTGGACTGGGGGGCTGGGGGGCCCAGTACTTC.